This passage covers 27 T cell receptor beta chains from one sample sequenced in a study of CD8+CD57+ T cells in acquired aplastic anemia. Flow cytometry had shown expanded CD8+CD57+ cells in the patients chosen for sequencing. CDR3 and TCR beta VDJ profiling relied on genomic DNA as the template. TCRdb recomputed calls from the reads with MiXCR, one row per CDR3 protein. The repertoire consists of 200,000 to 300,000 distinct CDR3 sequences, with around half occurring once and the leading ten covering 7.8%. The sample consisted of sorted CD4+, CD8+, or CD8+CD57+ T cells (not recorded which) from PBMCs. The receptors shown here come from a human donor with aplastic anemia.

In the case of this clonotype: Since a much larger clone is just one base distant, this may be a read error. The chain combines TRBV4-3 with TRBJ1-3; no clear D. There are 15 residues in the CDR3. V lost 0 bases and J lost 4, with 10 bases in between. Germline CDR1 reads LGHNA; CDR2 reads YSLEER. CDR3 sequence: CASSQETEYGNTIYF. In nucleotides, the CDR3 is TGCGCCAGCAGCCAAGAAACCGAGTACGGAAACACCATATATTTT.

This clonotype has a count of ten or more. The CDR3 protein is CASSLRPAQPQHF. CDR3 in DNA: TGTGCCAGCAGTTTAAGGCCAGCCCAGCCCCAGCATTTT. The chain joins TRBV12-3 or TRBV12-4 to TRBJ1-5; no reliable D call. Between the trimmed V and J ends, which lost 2 bases and 7 bases, there was a span of 9 bases. This CDR3 has 13 amino acids.

The genes are TRBV10-3 and TRBJ1-4, with D unclear. This CDR3 is 14 amino acids long. CDR1 is ENHRY, CDR2 SYGVKD, per germline. V dropped 6 bases and J dropped 5 bases, with 13 bases sitting between them. For the CDR3, the DNA is TGTGCCATCAGCTGGACTAGCGGCAATGAAAAACTGTTTTTT. Its translation is CAISWTSGNEKLFF.

V gene TRBV15 combines with J gene TRBJ2-3; D is uncertain. Trimming removed 3 bases at V and 5 bases at J, with 15 bases between. Germline V gives CDR1 LNHNV, CDR2 YYDKDF (reference sequence). This CDR3 is 15 amino acids long. CDR3 residues: CATSSVRAALDTQYF. The CDR3 bases are TGTGCCACCAGCAGCGTCCGGGCTGCTTTAGATACGCAGTATTTT.

The V gene is TRBV10-2, the J gene TRBJ1-2; tentatively, D is TRBD1 (6 bases). The CDR3 loop spans 16 amino acids. Deletions cut 3 bases from V and 0 bases from J, with 14 bases between. Germline V gives CDR1 WSHSY, CDR2 SAAADI. The CDR3 loop reads CASSEWGDTANYGYTF. The CDR3 bases are TGCGCCAGCAGTGAATGGGGGGACACTGCTAACTATGGCTACACCTTC.

This sequence joins TRBV25-1 and TRBJ1-2; D not certain. The CDR3 loop spans 14 amino acids. Trimming left V 0 bases short and J 4 bases short, with 9 bases between. Germline V gene sequence: CDR1 MGHDK, CDR2 SYGVNS. The CDR3 reads CASSEYSKSYGYTF. The CDR3 nucleotides read TGTGCCAGCAGTGAATATTCTAAATCCTATGGCTACACCTTC.

The V and J genes are TRBV6-2 or TRBV6-3 and TRBJ1-1; D is ambiguous. Germline values: CDR1 MNHEY, CDR2 SVGEGT. V dropped 1 base and J dropped 6 bases, with 15 bases sitting between them. This CDR3 is 15 amino acids long. The CDR3 loop reads CASSYLGPFFSEAFF. The CDR3 DNA reads TGTGCCAGCAGTTACTTAGGACCTTTTTTCTCTGAAGCTTTCTTT.

Of note for this clonotype: One end of the junction is discordant with germline, which a read error may explain. The chain has TRBV27 and TRBJ1-6; perhaps TRBD1 as D (5 bases). CDR1 is MNHEY and CDR2 is SMNVEV in the germline V gene (reference sequence). The CDR3 contains 13 residues. Written as DNA, the CDR3 is TGTGCCAGCAGTTTAAGGGACTATTCACCCCCCCACTTT. It codes for CASSLRDYSPPHF.

V usage is TRBV20-1 and J usage is TRBJ1-6; tentative D call: TRBD1 (6 bases). The CDR3 contains 16 residues. Germline V CDR1 and CDR2: DFQATT, SNEGSKA (reference sequence). Trimming pared 1 base from V and 10 bases from J, leaving 20 bases between. CDR3 sequence: CSARVTTGVRPSPLHF. The CDR3 DNA follows: TGCAGTGCTAGAGTTACGACAGGCGTACGACCATCACCCCTCCACTTT.

The chain combines TRBV4-3 with TRBJ1-2; D not resolved. Trimming took 0 bases from V and 0 from J, leaving 5 bases between them. CDR3 length: 14 amino acids. Looked up from germline, CDR1 is LGHNA and CDR2 is YSLEER. The CDR3 protein is CASSQEKANYGYTF. The DNA for the CDR3 is TGCGCCAGCAGCCAAGAGAAAGCTAACTATGGCTACACCTTC.

The chain joins TRBV6-2 or TRBV6-3 to TRBJ2-7, with 10 positions matching TRBD2. The CDR3 sequence is 17 residues long. V lost 4 bases and J lost 5; bases outside the gene matches: 14. Per the germline V gene, CDR1 is MNHEY and CDR2 is SVGEGT. Written as DNA, the CDR3 is TGTGCCAGCAGTTCCCAGCACGCTAGCGGGGGAGTCGACGAGCAGTACTTC. As protein: CASSSQHASGGVDEQYF.

Details on this clonotype: The germline gene is not matched at one end of the junction; a read error may be the cause. V usage is TRBV7-7 and J usage is TRBJ2-5; TRBD1 might be the D (5 bases). The CDR3 has 14 residues. CDR1 is SSHAT, CDR2 FNYEAQ, per germline (reference sequence). CDR3 in amino acids: CASSVGQGQGTQYF. The DNA for the CDR3 is TGTGCTAGCAGCGTCGGGCAGGGCCAAGGGACCCAGTACTTC.

As for this clonotype: One junction end disagrees with the germline gene, perhaps due to a read error. The chain combines TRBV20-1 with TRBJ2-6, with 7 positions matching TRBD2. This CDR3 contains 10 residues. Germline CDR1 reads DFQATT; CDR2 reads SNEGSKA (reference sequence). The CDR3 region has the DNA TGCAGTGCCGTCGGGGGGACTGAAGCTTTC. It specifies CSAVGGTEAF.

The chain is built from TRBV10-2 and TRBJ2-7; D is possibly TRBD1 or TRBD2 (5 bases each). V lost 7 bases and J 4 bases, leaving 14 bases between the germline ends. CDR1 WSHSY and CDR2 SAAADI come from the germline V gene. The CDR3 length is 13 residues. The CDR3 DNA reads TGCGCCAGCACCACGGGACCGCGTTACGAGCAGTACTTC. Residues: CASTTGPRYEQYF.

This clonotype was detected many times. The gene calls are TRBV7-8 and TRBJ2-5; the D is unclear. V lost 3 bases and J lost 0, with 5 bases in between. Germline assignment: CDR1 SGHVS and CDR2 FQNEAQ. The CDR3 has 13 residues. CDR3 amino acids: CASSFAYQETQYF. The CDR3 DNA is TGTGCCAGCAGCTTCGCGTACCAAGAGACCCAGTACTTC.

The rearrangement uses TRBV19 and TRBJ1-6; 7 bases are a match to TRBD1. Germline-derived CDR1 and CDR2 are LNHDA and SQIVND (reference sequence). This CDR3 has 15 residues. V lost 5 bases to trimming and J lost 6 bases; unmatched junction nucleotides: 7. This CDR3 reads CASSPPGQLNSPLHF. The CDR3 DNA reads TGTGCCAGTAGTCCCCCGGGACAGCTTAATTCACCCCTCCACTTT.

Only a few counts were recorded for this clonotype. V and J are TRBV25-1 and TRBJ2-3, with 7 bases identical to TRBD1. CDR1 MGHDK and CDR2 SYGVNS come from the germline V gene. This CDR3 has 15 residues. The V and J ends lost 8 bases and 3 bases, in that order; junction bases with no gene match: 11. CDR3 protein: CASAKRGGGTDTQYF. The CDR3 DNA follows: TGTGCCAGCGCCAAGCGAGGGGGCGGGACAGATACGCAGTATTTT. Full variable domain (outside the CDR3, taken from reference TRBV25-1 and TRBJ2-3): EADIYQTPRYLVIGTGKKITLECSQTMGHDKMYWYQQDPGMELHLIHYSYGVNSTEKGDLSSESTVSRIRTEHFPLTLESARPSHTSQYLCASAKRGGGTDTQYFGPGTRLTVL.

This clonotype was seen just once. V is TRBV24-1 and J is TRBJ2-7; D uncertain. The CDR3 has 15 residues. Germline V lookup: CDR1 KGHDR, CDR2 SFDVKD. Trimming cost V 0 bases and J 3 bases, with 11 bases left between them. CDR3 sequence reads: CATSDLSRDFYEQYF. The CDR3 nucleotides read TGTGCCACCAGTGATTTGTCCCGCGACTTCTACGAGCAGTACTTC.

This clonotype has at least ten counts. V and J are TRBV4-1 and TRBJ1-1; no reliable D call. CDR3 size: 15 residues. V gave up 5 bases and J gave up 1 base, with 14 bases separating them. The germline gives CDR1 MGHRA, CDR2 YSYEKL. This CDR3 reads CASSERITSNTEAFF. In nucleotides, the CDR3 is TGCGCCAGCAGCGAGAGGATAACTTCGAACACTGAAGCTTTCTTT.

The rearrangement joins TRBV12-3 or TRBV12-4 to TRBJ2-1; TRBD1 agrees at 7 bases. The CDR3 is made up of 14 amino acids. J gave up 9 bases and V 3 bases, and 8 bases lay outside the gene matches. CDR3 coding DNA: TGTGCCAGCAGTTTTAGACAGGGAGCAAGTGAGCAGTTCTTC. This translates into CASSFRQGASEQFF.

Worth noting for this clonotype: A read error is possible here, since a much larger clone lies one base away. The chain employs TRBV7-9 and TRBJ1-2; perhaps TRBD1 as D (5 bases). V was clipped by 8 bases and J by 0 bases, with 13 bases between them. The length of the CDR3 is 14 residues. CDR1 is SEHNR, CDR2 FQNEAQ, per germline (reference sequence). In DNA form, the CDR3 reads TGTGCCAGCGGCCAGGGCGCTACTAACTATGGCTACACCTTC. This translates into CASGQGATNYGYTF.

This chain's CDR3 is CASSGLRQIGRVEGNQPQHF. For the CDR3, the DNA is TGTGCCAGTAGTGGCCTCCGACAGATTGGGAGGGTGGAAGGGAATCAGCCCCAGCATTTT. This rearrangement joins TRBV19 to TRBJ1-5; a weak D match, TRBD1 (5 bases). In germline, CDR1 is LNHDA, CDR2 SQIVND (reference sequence). This CDR3 has 20 amino acids. The ends were cut back, 5 bases at V and 4 bases at J, with 30 bases in the middle.

This clonotype was counted only a few times. The chain couples TRBV7-3 to TRBJ1-3; D is perhaps TRBD1 (5 bases). Germline V gene data show CDR1 as SGHTA and CDR2 as FQGTGA. The CDR3 loop spans 18 amino acids. Trimming pared 2 bases from V and 1 base from J, leaving 18 bases between. In DNA, the CDR3 is TGTGCCAGCAGCTTAGGTCTCGGTAGGGGCCAATCTGGAAACACCATATATTTT. It yields the protein CASSLGLGRGQSGNTIYF.

The chain employs TRBV7-2 and TRBJ1-2; 8 bases are shared with TRBD1. The ends lost 0 bases at V and 9 bases at J; junction bases unmatched: 3. The CDR3 runs to 13 residues. Germline CDR1 SGHTA, CDR2 FQGNSA. CDR3 coding DNA: TGTGCCAGCAGCTTAGCCGGACAGGGACGCTACACCTTC. This translates into CASSLAGQGRYTF.

The V call is TRBV29-1, the J call TRBJ2-5; no clear D. The CDR3 is 11 amino acids. Germline CDR1 and CDR2: SQVTM and ANQGSEA. V lost 7 bases, J lost 1 base, and 7 bases lay in between. The CDR3 sequence: CSGTVQETQYF. The DNA for the CDR3 is TGCAGCGGGACGGTCCAAGAGACCCAGTACTTC. The full variable domain, rest sourced from reference TRBV29-1 and TRBJ2-5, is SAVISQKPSRDICQRGTSLTIQCQVDSQVTMMFWYRQQPGQSLTLIATANQGSEATYESGFVIDKFPISRPNLTFSTLTVSNMSPEDSSIYLCSGTVQETQYFGPGTRLLVL.

Concerning this clonotype: The CDR3 does not end in the conserved phenylalanine or tryptophan, so this is likely a read error. No DNA is shown, since the ends of the CDR3 on it are uncertain; the CDR3 is the one TCRdb lists. The chain joins TRBV20-1 to TRBJ1-5. Including both end residues, the CDR3 is 8 amino acids long. Germline-derived CDR1 and CDR2 are DFQATT and SNEGSKA (reference sequence). CDR3: CSANHPLT.

The chain carries TRBV2 and TRBJ1-2; no clear D. Germline V lookup: CDR1 SNHLY, CDR2 FYNNEI. The V end lost 5 bases, the J end lost 1 base, and 11 bases lay between the germline ends. The CDR3 sequence is 14 residues long. CDR3 region: CASSRLVGNYGYTF. The CDR3 DNA is TGTGCCAGCAGTCGGCTTGTGGGTAACTATGGCTACACCTTC. Supplemented by reference TRBV2 and TRBJ1-2, the full variable domain reads EPEVTQTPSHQVTQMGQEVILRCVPISNHLYFYWYRQILGQKVEFLVSFYNNEISEKSEIFDDQFSVERPDGSNFTLKIRSTKLEDSAMYFCASSRLVGNYGYTFGSGTRLTVV.